The clone carrying this T cell receptor beta chain was counted at least ten times. Its antigen is not known. The entry originates in a study of T-cell reconstitution after alpha-beta-depleted transplantation in children. Study observations and caveats: Alpha-beta T cells present about two months after transplant were reported to originate from several hundred expanded graft clones.

V shed 6 bases and J 4 bases; nucleotides not matched to a gene: 4. The CDR3 runs to 14 residues. Germline loops: CDR1 MNHEY, CDR2 SMNVEV (reference sequence). Library preparation (for TCRbeta) was performed with unique molecular identifiers. Via MiXCR, TCRdb re-called the PCR reads, giving one row per CDR3 protein. The data show about 250,000 distinct CDR3 sequences, about 24% seen once. The V gene is TRBV27, the J gene TRBJ2-2, with 8 bases lining up with TRBD1. The source is a female patient aged 2-9 years who had a stem cell transplant for congenital amegakaryocytic thrombocytopenia, so the T cells may come from the graft donor. Sequenced material: PBMCs, mostly from graft donor cells, taken 360 days after TCRalphabeta/CD19-depleted stem cell transplant. CDR3: CASRPGQVTGELFF. The CDR3 nucleotides are TGTGCCAGCAGACCGGGACAGGTCACCGGGGAGCTGTTTTTT.